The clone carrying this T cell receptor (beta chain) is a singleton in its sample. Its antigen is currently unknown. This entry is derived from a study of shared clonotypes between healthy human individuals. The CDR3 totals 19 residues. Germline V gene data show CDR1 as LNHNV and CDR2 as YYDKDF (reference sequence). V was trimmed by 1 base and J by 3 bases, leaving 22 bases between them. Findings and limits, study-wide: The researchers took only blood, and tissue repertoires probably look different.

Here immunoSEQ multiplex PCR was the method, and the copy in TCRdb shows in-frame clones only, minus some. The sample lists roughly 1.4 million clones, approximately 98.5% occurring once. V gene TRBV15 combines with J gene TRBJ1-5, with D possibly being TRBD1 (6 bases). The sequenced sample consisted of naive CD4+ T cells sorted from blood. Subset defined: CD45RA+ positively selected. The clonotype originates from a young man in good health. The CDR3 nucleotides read TGTGCCACCAGCAGAGCCGGGACACCAATAGGCCGGAACAATCAGCCCCAGCATTTT. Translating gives CATSRAGTPIGRNNQPQHF.